These 13 T cell receptor beta chains were all obtained from the same sample, sequenced in a study of CD8+ T cells in alopecia areata. Following RNA extraction, reverse transcription yielded cDNA that acted as the sequencing template. Profiled with immunoSEQ multiplex PCR; TCRdb holds only in-frame clones, not every one. This table has roughly 150,000 clones, around 62% appearing once. The sequencing input was CD8+ T cells sorted from blood. These receptors all come from a human donor in good health.

The chain has TRBV6-4 and TRBJ2-1, with 7 nucleotides matching TRBD2. The junction had 8 bases not matched to a gene; V was cut back by 2 bases and J by 10 bases. Per the germline V gene, CDR1 is MRHNA and CDR2 is SNTAGT. This CDR3 has 14 residues. The CDR3 DNA follows: TGTGCCAGCAGTGACGGACTAGAGGTAGGGGAGCAGTTCTTC. Its protein product is CASSDGLEVGEQFF.

V usage is TRBV7-2 and J usage is TRBJ2-1; TRBD2 matches 8 bases. Germline trimming cut 1 base from V and 7 bases from J; bases unmatched to any gene: 3. The germline V gene has CDR1 SGHTA and CDR2 FQGNSA. CDR3 length: 14 amino acids. The CDR3 sequence: CASSLVVAGNEQFF. Here the CDR3 DNA reads TGTGCCAGCAGCTTAGTCGTAGCGGGAAATGAGCAGTTCTTC. The full variable domain, its missing parts supplied by reference TRBV7-2 and TRBJ2-1, is GAGVSQSPSNKVTEKGKDVELRCDPISGHTALYWYRQSLGQGLEFLIYFQGNSAPDKSGLPSDRFSAERTGGSVSTLTIQRTQQEDSAVYLCASSLVVAGNEQFFGPGTRLTVL.

V usage is TRBV7-2 and J usage is TRBJ2-1, with D maybe TRBD1 (5 bases). Between the trimmed V and J ends, which lost 1 base and 0 bases, there was a span of 13 bases. There are 17 residues in the CDR3. CDR1 and CDR2 (germline): SGHTA, FQGNSA. The CDR3 coding sequence is TGTGCCAGCAGCTTAGAGTGGACAACGATCTCCTACAATGAGCAGTTCTTC. This translates into CASSLEWTTISYNEQFF.

The V and J genes are TRBV27 and TRBJ1-1; a weak D match, TRBD1 (6 bases). Germline CDR1 reads MNHEY; CDR2 reads SMNVEV (reference sequence). The CDR3 consists of 18 residues. V shed 1 base and J shed 0 bases, with 18 bases lying between them. The CDR3 is CASSLLGGGGHMNTEAFF. The CDR3 region has the DNA TGTGCCAGCAGTTTATTGGGGGGCGGCGGCCATATGAACACTGAAGCTTTCTTT.

The chain carries TRBV5-1 and TRBJ1-1; TRBD1 might be the D (5 bases). The V end was cut by 3 bases, the J end by 6 bases, with 9 bases between. Germline CDR1 SGHRS, CDR2 YFSETQ. The length of the CDR3 is 12 residues. The CDR3 reads CASSSGAPEAFF. CDR3 in DNA: TGCGCCAGCAGCTCCGGGGCCCCTGAAGCTTTCTTT. Full variable domain (outside the CDR3, taken from reference TRBV5-1 and TRBJ1-1): KAGVTQTPRYLIKTRGQQVTLSCSPISGHRSVSWYQQTPGQGLQFLFEYFSETQRNKGNFPGRFSGRQFSNSRSEMNVSTLELGDSALYLCASSSGAPEAFFGQGTRLTVV.

As to this clone: The same CDR3 arises from other DNA sequences in this sample as well. The chain uses TRBV4-1 and TRBJ2-7; 7 nucleotides line up with TRBD2. This CDR3 contains 13 residues. Germline lookup yields CDR1 MGHRA and CDR2 YSYEKL. J lost 3 bases, V lost 1 base, and 0 bases had no gene match. In DNA form, the CDR3 reads TGCGCCAGCAGCCAAGGGGGGGGCTACGAGCAGTACTTC. Its translation is CASSQGGGYEQYF.

J is TRBJ2-7 and V is TRBV6-5; no reliable D call. Germline V gives CDR1 MNHEY, CDR2 SVGAGI. This CDR3 is 14 amino acids long. The V end lost 6 bases, the J end lost 3 bases, and 15 bases lay between the germline ends. The CDR3 DNA sequence: TGTGCCAGCAGACCCTTTGAGACCCGCTACGAGCAGTACTTC. Its protein product is CASRPFETRYEQYF.

This clone has more than one count but fewer than ten. The genes are TRBV2 and TRBJ2-1; 10 bases line up with TRBD2. V lost 5 bases and J lost 4; bases outside the gene matches: 8. CDR1 SNHLY and CDR2 FYNNEI come from the germline V gene. The CDR3 extends over 16 amino acids. Here the CDR3 DNA reads TGTGCCAGCAGTCGGACCGGGACTAGCGCGTACAATGAGCAGTTCTTC. Protein product: CASSRTGTSAYNEQFF. The entire variable domain, with the rest obtained from reference TRBV2 and TRBJ2-1, is as follows: EPEVTQTPSHQVTQMGQEVILRCVPISNHLYFYWYRQILGQKVEFLVSFYNNEISEKSEIFDDQFSVERPDGSNFTLKIRSTKLEDSAMYFCASSRTGTSAYNEQFFGPGTRLTVL.

This chain uses TRBV20-1 with TRBJ1-1; no reliable D call. The CDR3 has 10 amino acids. Trimming cost V 6 bases and J 6 bases, with 8 bases left between them. Germline CDR1 and CDR2: DFQATT and SNEGSKA (reference sequence). The CDR3 protein is CSARASEAFF. CDR3 bases: TGCAGTGCCCGGGCCTCTGAAGCTTTCTTT.

V is TRBV27 and J is TRBJ2-7; D unclear. V was clipped by 6 bases and J by 3 bases, with 9 bases between them. Germline V gives CDR1 MNHEY, CDR2 SMNVEV (reference sequence). The CDR3 has 12 residues. The CDR3 DNA is TGTGCCAGCAGCCGCAACATCTACGAGCAGTACTTC. Translating gives CASSRNIYEQYF.

This chain connects TRBV7-9 to TRBJ2-7; the match to TRBD1 covers 7 bases. V trimming: 4 bases; J trimming: 3 bases; junction bases outside the gene matches: 12. This CDR3 is built from 16 residues. Per the germline V gene, CDR1 is SEHNR and CDR2 is FQNEAQ (reference sequence). The CDR3 region is CASSSPDRDAVYEQYF. The CDR3 DNA sequence: TGTGCCAGCAGCTCACCAGACAGGGACGCAGTCTACGAGCAGTACTTC.

This clone was recorded a few times. The V call is TRBV10-3, the J call TRBJ2-5, with TRBD2 identical over 11 bases. The CDR3 spans 18 residues. With 3 bases clipped from V and 4 bases from J, the junction kept 13 bases outside the gene matches. Germline CDR1 reads ENHRY; CDR2 reads SYGVKD. The CDR3 is CAISDIKLAGGPGETQYF. The CDR3 DNA reads TGTGCCATCAGTGATATTAAGTTAGCGGGAGGGCCCGGAGAGACCCAGTACTTC.

The rearrangement uses TRBV28 and TRBJ1-5; D is unresolved. Germline V lookup: CDR1 MDHEN, CDR2 SYDVKM. The CDR3 covers 15 residues. Trimming left V 4 bases short and J 4 bases short, with 14 bases between. The CDR3 loop is CASSWRHDPNQPQHF. In DNA, the CDR3 is TGTGCCAGCAGTTGGAGACACGACCCTAATCAGCCCCAGCATTTT.